These 32 T cell receptor beta chains came from one sample sequenced in a study of shared clonotypes between healthy human individuals. The protocol was immunoSEQ multiplex PCR, while the TCRdb copy is restricted to in-frame clones and leaves out a portion. The sample has about 2.3 million clones, roughly 92% seen once. The sequenced sample consisted of naive CD4+ T cells from PBMCs. Stated subset: CD45RA+ positively selected. All receptors derive from a man between 18 and 29 years old in good health. Some clones in this sample may be carry-over from other donors' samples.

This rearrangement joins TRBV5-1 to TRBJ2-3; D might be TRBD2 (6 bases). Germline V gene sequence: CDR1 SGHRS, CDR2 YFSETQ. V dropped 0 bases and J dropped 2 bases, with 10 bases sitting between them. This CDR3 is built from 15 residues. In nucleotides, the CDR3 is TGCGCCAGCAGCTTGGTAGCGGCAGTCACAGATACGCAGTATTTT. It translates to CASSLVAAVTDTQYF.

The V call is TRBV6-6, the J call TRBJ2-5; D remains ambiguous. The CDR3 length is 14 residues. Per the germline V gene, CDR1 is MNHNY and CDR2 is SVGAGI (reference sequence). This chain's CDR3 is CKAVTERNQETQYF. In DNA, the CDR3 is TGTAAGGCGGTAACGGAGAGAAACCAAGAGACCCAGTACTTC.

This chain uses TRBV28 with TRBJ1-5; a weak D match, TRBD1 (6 bases). Trimming pared 6 bases from V and 6 bases from J, leaving 15 bases between. The germline CDR1 and CDR2 sequences are MDHEN and SYDVKM. CDR3 length: 14 amino acids. Here the CDR3 DNA reads TGTGCCAGCAGCTACCGCGGGGGGCGTCAGCCCCAGCATTTT. Its protein is CASSYRGGRQPQHF.

The V gene is TRBV6-1, the J gene TRBJ2-3; 10 bases are shared with TRBD2. The CDR3 totals 16 residues. The germline CDR1 and CDR2 sequences are MNHNS and SASEGT. V was pared by 4 bases and J by 6 bases, with 10 bases of the junction left unmatched. The chain's CDR3 is CASSVRTSGMMDTQYF. CDR3 bases: TGTGCCAGCAGTGTTCGAACTAGCGGGATGATGGATACGCAGTATTTT.

The rearrangement links TRBV15 to TRBJ1-5; tentative D call: TRBD1 (6 bases). Germline V gene data show CDR1 as LNHNV and CDR2 as YYDKDF (reference sequence). This CDR3 is built from 19 residues. V lost 3 bases and J 4 bases, leaving 25 bases between the germline ends. In DNA, the CDR3 is TGTGCCACCAGCAGGCCCAAGGGAGGGGCCCTAGGGGGTAATCAGCCCCAGCATTTT. Translation gives CATSRPKGGALGGNQPQHF.

Comments on this clone: The sample contains more than one DNA sequence encoding this CDR3. This chain connects TRBV19 to TRBJ2-3, with 7 bases matching TRBD2. Looked up from germline, CDR1 is LNHDA and CDR2 is SQIVND (reference sequence). Unmatched junction bases numbered 1, after V lost 1 base and J lost 0 bases. This CDR3 region has 15 residues. CDR3 residues: CASSIGGGSTDTQYF. The CDR3, as DNA: TGTGCCAGTAGTATAGGCGGGGGAAGCACAGATACGCAGTATTTT.

The rearrangement links TRBV5-1 to TRBJ2-1; 8 bases agree with TRBD2. This CDR3 region has 18 residues. The V gene end was trimmed by 2 bases and the J gene end by 10 bases; junction bases not matched to a gene: 20. CDR1 and CDR2 (germline): SGHRS, YFSETQ. The chain's CDR3 is CASSFPHGLASGRGEQFF. The CDR3 bases are TGCGCCAGCAGCTTTCCCCATGGGTTGGCTAGCGGGCGGGGGGAGCAGTTCTTC.

The chain is built from TRBV21-1 and TRBJ2-4; the tabulated D call, TRBD2, remains unverified against the DNA. TRBV21-1 is assigned pseudogene status. This CDR3 spans 16 amino acids. Here the CDR3 DNA reads TGTGCCAGCAGCCCAAGCGGGAGGGTAGCCAAAAACATTCAGTACTTC. Its protein is CASSPSGRVAKNIQYF.

Concerning this clone: Other nucleotide sequences in the sample specify the same CDR3. This chain uses TRBV27 with TRBJ2-3; TRBD2 matches 11 bases. V gave up 5 bases and J gave up 3 bases; unmatched junction bases: 4. Germline V CDR1 and CDR2: MNHEY, SMNVEV (reference sequence). The CDR3 spans 15 residues. CDR3 bases: TGTGCCAGCAGTCTATTAGCGGGAGGGACAGATACGCAGTATTTT. It is translated as CASSLLAGGTDTQYF.

This clone was seen a single time. J is TRBJ2-1 and V is TRBV5-4, with 12 bases lining up with TRBD1. The CDR3 runs to 16 residues. Germline lookup yields CDR1 SGHNT and CDR2 YYREEE (reference sequence). With 3 bases clipped from V and 9 bases from J, the junction kept 10 bases outside the gene matches. DNA for the CDR3: TGTGCCAGCAGCTCTCCGGGGGACAGGGGGCGCGGTGAGCAGTTCTTC. It codes for CASSSPGDRGRGEQFF.

The chain has TRBV19 and TRBJ1-5, with D maybe TRBD1 (5 bases). V lost 6 bases, J lost 1 base, and 10 bases lay in between. The germline V gene encodes CDR1 LNHDA and CDR2 SQIVND (reference sequence). The CDR3 has 14 residues. The CDR3 nucleotides read TGTGCCAGTAGATGGCCAGGGAGCAATCAGCCCCAGCATTTT. Translating it yields CASRWPGSNQPQHF.

The V gene is TRBV7-3, the J gene TRBJ1-1; D is unresolved. CDR1 is SGHTA, CDR2 FQGTGA, per germline. CDR3 size: 13 residues. With 8 bases removed from V and 1 base from J, the gap between germline ends came to 11 bases. Written as DNA, the CDR3 is TGTGCCAGCTACTACTCGGGGAACACTGAAGCTTTCTTT. Translating gives CASYYSGNTEAFF.

The genes are TRBV28 and TRBJ2-5; 8 nucleotides agree with TRBD1. Trimming at V came to 7 bases and at J to 1 base, leaving 8 bases not matched to a gene. Germline CDR1 reads MDHEN; CDR2 reads SYDVKM. The CDR3 is 15 amino acids. This chain's CDR3 is CASISGTGTQETQYF. The CDR3 region has the DNA TGTGCCAGCATTTCCGGGACAGGAACCCAAGAGACCCAGTACTTC.

The genes are TRBV7-2 and TRBJ1-3; D gene uncertain. Germline V CDR1 and CDR2: SGHTA, FQGNSA. The CDR3 covers 14 residues. V lost 6 bases, J lost 0 bases, and 9 bases lay in between. The CDR3 protein is CASSSPPSGNTIYF. The CDR3, as DNA: TGTGCCAGCAGTTCCCCGCCCTCTGGAAACACCATATATTTT.

The gene calls are TRBV6-1 and TRBJ1-2; D gene uncertain. The CDR3 contains 13 residues. V was pared by 6 bases and J by 7 bases, with 15 bases between. Germline V lookup: CDR1 MNHNS, CDR2 SASEGT. CDR3: CASRRNGFRGYTF. CDR3 in DNA: TGTGCCAGCAGAAGAAATGGGTTCCGTGGCTACACCTTC.

Details on this clone: This specimen includes other DNA sequences encoding the same CDR3. This CDR3 reads CASSLGGTDTGELFF. In nucleotides, the CDR3 is TGTGCCAGCAGTTTGGGGGGGACGGACACCGGGGAGCTGTTTTTT. The chain uses TRBV28 and TRBJ2-2, with 7 bases aligning to TRBD2. The CDR3 has 15 amino acids. The V gene's germline CDR1 is MDHEN and CDR2 SYDVKM. V was clipped by 3 bases and J by 3 bases; unmatched bases: 4.

The CDR3 here is CSVDWVRDTQYF. The CDR3 DNA reads TGCAGCGTTGATTGGGTACGGGATACGCAGTATTTT. This chain connects TRBV29-1 to TRBJ2-3; D is unclear. Trimming shortened V by 3 bases and J by 6 bases, and 10 bases separated the two germline ends. This CDR3 is built from 12 residues. Germline loops: CDR1 SQVTM, CDR2 ANQGSEA.

On this clone itself: Other DNA sequences in this specimen translate into the identical CDR3. The CDR3 region has the DNA TGTGCCAGCAGTGAAGGTGGGCCGAACACTGAAGCTTTCTTT. Residues: CASSEGGPNTEAFF. V and J are TRBV6-1 and TRBJ1-1, with D hard to call. The CDR3 totals 14 residues. Trimming left V 1 base short and J 1 base short, with 7 bases between. Germline lookup yields CDR1 MNHNS and CDR2 SASEGT.

V is TRBV28 and J is TRBJ2-1; TRBD2 matches at 8 bases. Germline V gives CDR1 MDHEN, CDR2 SYDVKM. With 7 bases clipped from V and 7 bases from J, the junction kept 12 bases outside the gene matches. The CDR3 runs to 15 residues. Written as DNA, the CDR3 is TGTGCCAGCACACTATCGGCGGGAGGAGTTAATGAGCAGTTCTTC. It is translated as CASTLSAGGVNEQFF. Full variable domain (remainder filled in from reference TRBV28 and TRBJ2-1): DVKVTQSSRYLVKRTGEKVFLECVQDMDHENMFWYRQDPGLGLRLIYFSYDVKMKEKGDIPEGYSVSREKKERFSLILESASTNQTSMYLCASTLSAGGVNEQFFGPGTRLTVL.

For the CDR3, the DNA is TGTGCCAGCAGCTTAGGTAACCGATTAGGGTACGAGCAGTACTTC. Protein sequence: CASSLGNRLGYEQYF. This rearrangement joins TRBV7-2 to TRBJ2-7; no definite D call. The CDR3 length is 15 residues. Between the trimmed V and J ends, which lost 1 base and 4 bases, there was a span of 14 bases. CDR1 SGHTA and CDR2 FQGNSA come from the germline V gene. Full variable domain (outside the CDR3, taken from reference TRBV7-2 and TRBJ2-7): GAGVSQSPSNKVTEKGKDVELRCDPISGHTALYWYRQSLGQGLEFLIYFQGNSAPDKSGLPSDRFSAERTGGSVSTLTIQRTQQEDSAVYLCASSLGNRLGYEQYFGPGTRLTVT.

This rearrangement joins TRBV15 to TRBJ2-1, with 8 bases fitting TRBD2. Germline V gives CDR1 LNHNV, CDR2 YYDKDF (reference sequence). The CDR3 totals 19 residues. The ends lost 3 bases at V and 3 bases at J; junction bases unmatched: 16. DNA of the CDR3: TGTGCCACCAGCAGTCAGGGGAGCACTAGCGGACAACTCTACAATGAGCAGTTCTTC. This translates into CATSSQGSTSGQLYNEQFF.

The V call is TRBV9, the J call TRBJ2-1; D is uncertain. This CDR3 comprises 16 residues. Between the trimmed V and J ends, which lost 4 bases and 0 bases, there was a span of 14 bases. Germline values: CDR1 SGDLS, CDR2 YYNGEE. CDR3 in amino acids: CASSLDPRTSYNEQFF. CDR3 sequence (DNA): TGTGCCAGCAGCCTCGACCCCAGAACCTCCTACAATGAGCAGTTCTTC. Combining the CDR3 with reference TRBV9 and TRBJ2-1 gives the whole variable domain DSGVTQTPKHLITATGQRVTLRCSPRSGDLSVYWYQQSLDQGLQFLIQYYNGEERAKGNILERFSAQQFPDLHSELNLSSLELGDSALYFCASSLDPRTSYNEQFFGPGTRLTVL.

The chain recombines TRBV5-1 with TRBJ1-2; 8 nucleotides align to TRBD1. The CDR3 sequence is 15 residues long. The germline V gene has CDR1 SGHRS and CDR2 YFSETQ. With V trimmed by 0 bases and J by 6 bases, 7 bases remained unmatched. The chain's CDR3 is CASSLVRGLGDGYTF. The CDR3 DNA sequence: TGCGCCAGCAGCTTGGTCAGGGGGCTCGGGGATGGCTACACCTTC.

The CDR3: CASSNQAGARTDTQYF. Written as DNA, the CDR3 is TGTGCCAGCAGCAATCAAGCGGGAGCACGCACAGATACGCAGTATTTT. The rearrangement joins TRBV7-3 to TRBJ2-3; 8 nucleotides agree with TRBD2. The germline V gene has CDR1 SGHTA and CDR2 FQGTGA. Trimming removed 5 bases from V and 1 base from J; junction bases left unmatched: 8. There are 16 residues in the CDR3.

The chain joins TRBV7-9 to TRBJ2-7; D may be TRBD2 (5 bases). This CDR3 comprises 15 residues. Deletions cut 0 bases from V and 6 bases from J, with 15 bases between. Germline V gives CDR1 SEHNR, CDR2 FQNEAQ (reference sequence). This CDR3 reads CASSLALRGIGEQYF. CDR3 DNA sequence: TGTGCCAGCAGCTTAGCGTTAAGAGGGATCGGCGAGCAGTACTTC.

V is TRBV7-2 and J is TRBJ2-4; D tentatively fits TRBD1 or TRBD2 (5 bases each). CDR1 SGHTA and CDR2 FQGNSA come from the germline V gene. V shed 3 bases and J shed 3 bases, with 12 bases lying between them. This CDR3 has 15 residues. The CDR3 reads CASSFAGTDKNIQYF. CDR3 DNA sequence: TGTGCCAGCAGCTTCGCCGGGACGGACAAAAACATTCAGTACTTC.

The chain couples TRBV7-2 to TRBJ2-3; 13 positions match TRBD2. This CDR3 comprises 18 residues. Losses at the gene ends were 5 bases for V and 4 bases for J; bases not matched to a gene: 12. Germline CDR1 is SGHTA and CDR2 is FQGNSA. The CDR3 region has the DNA TGTGCCAGCAGCCCAAGAACCATACTAGCGGGAGGGGCAGATACGCAGTATTTT. This translates into CASSPRTILAGGADTQYF.

This chain uses TRBV4-1 with TRBJ2-7; D is uncertain. Germline CDR1 reads MGHRA; CDR2 reads YSYEKL. CDR3 length: 15 residues. With 2 bases removed from V and 4 bases from J, the gap between germline ends came to 15 bases. CDR3 nucleotides: TGCGCCAGCAGCCAAAGCCCCCGAGAAAAGTACGAGCAGTACTTC. Its protein product is CASSQSPREKYEQYF.

The chain joins TRBV18 to TRBJ2-3; D call uncertain. CDR3 length: 14 amino acids. V lost 2 bases and J lost 2, with 8 bases in between. From germline, CDR1 is KGHSH and CDR2 LQKENI. The CDR3 region is CASSPRTNTDTQYF. DNA of the CDR3: TGTGCCAGCTCACCAAGGACCAACACAGATACGCAGTATTTT.

Concerning this clone: Other DNA sequences in this specimen translate into the identical CDR3. The chain links TRBV5-4 to TRBJ2-3; TRBD1 agrees at 7 bases. This CDR3 comprises 12 residues. Germline CDR1 and CDR2: SGHNT and YYREEE (reference sequence). V was clipped by 4 bases and J by 6 bases; unmatched bases: 2. In DNA, the CDR3 is TGTGCCAGCAGCCCACAGGGGGATACGCAGTATTTT. Translating it yields CASSPQGDTQYF.

CDR3 residues: CASSWGGPGTHQPQHF. DNA for the CDR3: TGTGCCAGCAGCTGGGGAGGTCCCGGGACTCATCAGCCCCAGCATTTT. This rearrangement joins TRBV5-4 to TRBJ1-5; possibly TRBD1 for D (5 bases). CDR3 length equals 16 residues. Germline CDR1 and CDR2: SGHNT and YYREEE (reference sequence). V lost 3 bases to trimming and J lost 5 bases, with 18 bases between them. The full variable domain, in which reference TRBV5-4 and TRBJ1-5 provide the parts outside the CDR3, is ETGVTQSPTHLIKTRGQQVTLRCSSQSGHNTVSWYQQALGQGPQFIFQYYREEENGRGNFPPRFSGLQFPNYSSELNVNALELDDSALYLCASSWGGPGTHQPQHFGDGTRLSIL.

This chain joins TRBV4-1 and TRBJ2-7; 7 nucleotides agree with TRBD1. The CDR3 length is 19 residues. The V gene end was trimmed by 4 bases and the J gene end by 2 bases; junction bases not matched to a gene: 20. CDR1 and CDR2 from the germline V gene are MGHRA and YSYEKL. The CDR3 spells CASSRFGGPRDSPTYEQYF. CDR3 nucleotides: TGCGCCAGCAGCCGCTTTGGCGGCCCGAGGGACAGCCCAACCTACGAGCAGTACTTC.